These 2 T cell receptor beta chains were all obtained from the same sample, sequenced in a study of patients and donors after allogeneic stem cell transplantation. TCRdb reprocessed the RT-PCR reads via MiXCR and lists one record per CDR3 protein. The repertoire holds roughly 880,000 distinct CDR3 sequences, with approximately 19% as singletons. The sample was blood, either unsorted or a sorted T cell fraction (not recorded which). The source of these receptors is a human donor who was either an allogeneic HSCT recipient or a stem cell or donor lymphocyte infusion donor (not recorded which). It is not recorded whose cells these are; they may come from a transplant donor.

This clonotype was counted once. V usage is TRBV5-1 and J usage is TRBJ1-1; no clear D gene. The V end was cut by 1 base, the J end by 1 base, with 14 bases between. The CDR3 has 16 amino acids. Germline CDR1 and CDR2: SGHRS and YFSETQ. CDR3 amino acids: CASSLKIPHPNTEAFF. Written as DNA, the CDR3 is TGCGCCAGCAGCTTGAAAATTCCACATCCGAACACTGAAGCTTTCTTT.

This clonotype was detected a few times. The V call is TRBV7-9, the J call TRBJ2-1; 13 nucleotides agree with TRBD2. There are 17 residues in the CDR3. Germline V gene sequence: CDR1 SEHNR, CDR2 FQNEAQ (reference sequence). The J segment lost 1 base and the V segment lost 5 bases, leaving 5 bases of the junction unmatched. CDR3 nucleotide sequence: TGTGCCAGCAGCACCAGACTAGCGGGAGGATCCTACAATGAGCAGTTCTTC. Translation gives CASSTRLAGGSYNEQFF.